This record looks at one TCR beta chain sequence and its context. These data belong to a study of cytomegalovirus exposure and HLA in healthy donors. The primer mix had 60 Vbeta and 13 Jbeta primers. The table came from immunoSEQ multiplex PCR; TCRdb's copy has only in-frame clones and leaves some out. The repertoire holds about 75,000 clones, roughly 84% seen once, with approximately 17% in the top ten. CDR3 length: 14 amino acids. Germline trimming cut 6 bases from V and 1 base from J; bases unmatched to any gene: 3. The clonotype comes from a man aged 65-85 years in good health and CMV-seropositive. The chain couples TRBV6-7 to TRBJ2-3; 8 bases are shared with TRBD2. TRBV6-7 is treated as an ORF (open reading frame) with a function not yet certain. The source material was PBMCs. CDR3: CASSPGGRTDTQYF. The CDR3 DNA reads TGTGCCAGCAGCCCGGGAGGGCGCACAGATACGCAGTATTTT.